This T cell receptor beta chain was recorded in a study of Tregs in tolerant kidney transplant recipients. General study findings and limits: Expanding Tregs on activated donor B cells appeared to best identify donor-specific TCRbeta clones.

Sequencing was performed with immunoSEQ multiplex PCR; in TCRdb, only in-frame clones are kept and a portion is missing. The table records about 66,000 clones, more than 90% of them present only once. Germline CDR1 SGHTA, CDR2 FQGNSA. With 4 bases removed from V and 6 bases from J, the gap between germline ends came to 13 bases. The CDR3 runs 14 residues. On this clone itself: Its matching antigen is unknown.

This receptor was taken from a human donor who received a combined kidney and bone marrow transplant. The sample in question was CD8+ T cells from blood, obtained before the transplant. The chain links TRBV7-2 to TRBJ2-1; the D gene is possibly TRBD2 (6 bases). The CDR3 coding sequence is TGTGCCAGCAGCTCATCCGGGGGATTCAATGAGCAGTTCTTC. This encodes CASSSSGGFNEQFF.